The 21 T cell receptor beta chains in this list originate from one sample, sequenced in a study of spatial heterogeneity in lung cancer. The sample's time point: sample taken at primary tumor resection. Extraction of whole RNA from tumor, nontumor lung or frozen PBMC preceded unsorted sequencing. TCRdb reanalysed the 5' RACE reads using MiXCR and keeps one entry per CDR3 protein. This sample has tens of thousands of distinct CDR3 sequences; 12% occur once, and the top ten carry approximately 38%. The sequencing here drew on PBMCs, taken at surgery. These receptors all stem from a female donor with early-stage non-small cell lung cancer.

The genes are TRBV3-1 and TRBJ2-3, with D unclear. The CDR3 runs 14 residues. Per germline, CDR1 LGHDT and CDR2 YNNKEL (reference sequence). V lost 0 bases to trimming and J lost 2 bases, with 6 bases between them. CDR3 nucleotide sequence: TGTGCCAGCAGCCAAGAGGCTGTCACAGATACGCAGTATTTT. This gives the protein CASSQEAVTDTQYF.

This clonotype has more than one count but fewer than ten. The gene calls are TRBV29-1 and TRBJ2-7; maybe TRBD2 (5 bases). V was clipped by 5 bases and J by 0 bases, with 14 bases between them. Germline V gene lookup returns CDR1 SQVTM and CDR2 ANQGSEA. CDR3 length: 14 amino acids. CDR3 sequence reads: CSVSTGTSSYEQYF. For the CDR3, the DNA is TGCAGCGTTTCTACGGGTACTAGCTCCTACGAGCAGTACTTC.

The chain is built from TRBV7-3 and TRBJ2-2; perhaps TRBD1 as D (6 bases). From germline, CDR1 is SGHTA and CDR2 FQGTGA. Trimming removed 2 bases from V and 2 bases from J, with 6 bases in between. This CDR3 contains 14 residues. Here the CDR3 DNA reads TGTGCCAGCAGCTTAGGGACAAACACCGGGGAGCTGTTTTTT. Translation gives CASSLGTNTGELFF. Combining the CDR3 with reference TRBV7-3 and TRBJ2-2 gives the whole variable domain GAGVSQTPSNKVTEKGKYVELRCDPISGHTALYWYRQSLGQGPEFLIYFQGTGAADDSGLPNDRFFAVRPEGSVSTLKIQRTERGDSAVYLCASSLGTNTGELFFGEGSRLTVL.

This clonotype has a count of ten or more. The chain joins TRBV2 to TRBJ2-7; D is perhaps TRBD1 or TRBD2 (5 bases each). V dropped 7 bases and J dropped 5 bases, with 18 bases sitting between them. The CDR3 extends over 14 amino acids. The germline V gene encodes CDR1 SNHLY and CDR2 FYNNEI. The CDR3 coding sequence is TGTGCCAGCACCGACGGGACCCAAGCCCACGAGCAGTACTTC. It is translated as CASTDGTQAHEQYF.

This clonotype was seen only a few times. The chain recombines TRBV4-2 with TRBJ1-5; 10 bases align to TRBD1. The CDR3 spans 20 residues. Germline V gives CDR1 LGHNA, CDR2 YNFKEQ. V lost 1 base to trimming and J lost 1 base; unmatched junction nucleotides: 13. CDR3 in DNA: TGTGCCAGCAGCCAAGCTCCAGCCGGGACAGGGGATTTCAGCAATCAGCCCCAGCATTTT. It encodes CASSQAPAGTGDFSNQPQHF.

V and J are TRBV27 and TRBJ1-5; a possible D gene is TRBD1 (5 bases). CDR3 length: 15 amino acids. CDR1 MNHEY and CDR2 SMNVEV come from the germline V gene (reference sequence). V lost 5 bases, J lost 2 bases, and 13 bases lay in between. CDR3 DNA sequence: TGTGCCAGCAGTCCCCAGGGCCGGGGCAATCAGCCCCAGCATTTT. It specifies CASSPQGRGNQPQHF.

The CDR3 sequence: CASTGQGGSYEQYF. For the CDR3, the DNA is TGTGCCAGCACCGGACAGGGTGGGTCCTACGAGCAGTACTTC. The rearrangement links TRBV7-9 to TRBJ2-7; TRBD1 agrees at 8 bases. CDR1 and CDR2 from the germline V gene are SEHNR and FQNEAQ (reference sequence). CDR3 length equals 14 residues. J lost 1 base, V lost 7 bases, and 6 bases had no gene match.

This clonotype has just a few counts. This chain connects TRBV12-3 or TRBV12-4 to TRBJ2-7; 10 nucleotides line up with TRBD2. Unmatched junction bases numbered 20, after V lost 5 bases and J lost 7 bases. The CDR3 spans 18 residues. The CDR3 here is CASSLATHLSGGAGEQYF. The CDR3 DNA sequence: TGTGCCAGCAGTCTGGCTACCCACTTGAGCGGGGGGGCAGGGGAGCAGTACTTC.

This clonotype occurred a few times. This sequence joins TRBV28 and TRBJ1-2; TRBD1 matches at 11 bases. Germline CDR1 reads MDHEN; CDR2 reads SYDVKM. Trimming at V came to 5 bases and at J to 8 bases, leaving 13 bases not matched to a gene. CDR3 length: 16 amino acids. The CDR3 coding sequence is TGTGCCAGCAGTCCCCCGGGACAGGGGGACCGCGGGGGCTACACCTTC. It encodes CASSPPGQGDRGGYTF.

This chain connects TRBV6-2 or TRBV6-3 to TRBJ2-3; D gene unclear. The CDR3 totals 16 residues. CDR1 is MNHEY and CDR2 is SVGEGT in the germline V gene. Trimming pared 0 bases from V and 4 bases from J, leaving 14 bases between. The CDR3 loop reads CASSYSFLGYADTQYF. CDR3 DNA sequence: TGTGCCAGCAGTTACTCCTTCCTCGGTTATGCAGATACGCAGTATTTT.

This clonotype was picked up many times. The genes are TRBV4-2 and TRBJ1-5; D not resolved. This CDR3 spans 15 amino acids. CDR1 and CDR2 (germline): LGHNA, YNFKEQ. Trimming left V 0 bases short and J 4 bases short, with 10 bases between. DNA of the CDR3: TGTGCCAGCAGCCAAGAACCAACACCGAATCAGCCCCAGCATTTT. Encoded protein: CASSQEPTPNQPQHF.

The sample holds many counts of this clonotype. The V and J genes are TRBV11-2 and TRBJ1-1, with 8 positions matching TRBD1. Germline trimming cut 3 bases from V and 0 bases from J; bases unmatched to any gene: 0. Germline V lookup: CDR1 SGHAT, CDR2 FQNNGV. The CDR3 sequence is 14 residues long. As DNA, the CDR3 is TGTGCCAGCAGCTTGGGACAGGTGAACACTGAAGCTTTCTTT. Translated: CASSLGQVNTEAFF.

This clonotype was counted a few times. The chain uses TRBV6-6 and TRBJ1-2, with D unresolved. V was cut by 2 bases and J by 8 bases, with 15 bases left in between. This CDR3 is 14 amino acids long. The V gene's germline CDR1 is MNHNY and CDR2 SVGAGI (reference sequence). CDR3 region: CASSYAHPAAGYTF. The CDR3, as DNA: TGTGCCAGCAGTTACGCGCACCCGGCAGCCGGCTACACCTTC.

The gene calls are TRBV7-2 and TRBJ1-5; the D gene is possibly TRBD1 (5 bases). The CDR3 sequence is 14 residues long. The V gene's germline CDR1 is SGHTA and CDR2 FQGNSA. V lost 5 bases and J lost 5, with 13 bases in between. The CDR3 here is CASSELRGDQPQHF. CDR3 bases: TGTGCCAGCAGCGAGCTCCGGGGGGATCAGCCCCAGCATTTT.

In this sample, this clonotype turned up a few times. The gene calls are TRBV12-3 or TRBV12-4 and TRBJ2-2; 7 bases are a match to TRBD1. Germline trimming cut 7 bases from V and 4 bases from J; bases unmatched to any gene: 6. The CDR3 covers 14 residues. As DNA, the CDR3 is TGTGCCAGCATTCCGACAGGGAGCACCGGGGAGCTGTTTTTT. Residues: CASIPTGSTGELFF.

This clonotype was seen at least ten times. The V gene is TRBV12-3 or TRBV12-4, the J gene TRBJ2-7; D is possibly TRBD1 (6 bases). Trimming took 2 bases from V and 7 from J, leaving 12 bases between them. The CDR3 contains 13 residues. CDR3 sequence: CASSLRTVWEQYF. CDR3 nucleotides: TGTGCCAGCAGTTTAAGGACAGTTTGGGAGCAGTACTTC.

The chain combines TRBV7-3 with TRBJ2-3, with 8 bases fitting TRBD2. This CDR3 comprises 16 residues. Trimming at V came to 4 bases and at J to 0 bases, leaving 6 bases not matched to a gene. Looked up from germline, CDR1 is SGHTA and CDR2 is FQGTGA. For the CDR3, the DNA is TGTGCCAGCAGCTGGGGGCGGGGGGCAAGCACAGATACGCAGTATTTT. Its protein is CASSWGRGASTDTQYF. Together with reference TRBV7-3 and TRBJ2-3, the CDR3 gives the full variable domain: GAGVSQTPSNKVTEKGKYVELRCDPISGHTALYWYRQSLGQGPEFLIYFQGTGAADDSGLPNDRFFAVRPEGSVSTLKIQRTERGDSAVYLCASSWGRGASTDTQYFGPGTRLTVL.

This clonotype came up a few times. The chain has TRBV9 and TRBJ2-4; D might be TRBD1 (5 bases). CDR1 and CDR2 (germline): SGDLS, YYNGEE. CDR3 length: 16 amino acids. The V end lost 0 bases, the J end lost 3 bases, and 13 bases lay between the germline ends. CDR3 in DNA: TGTGCCAGCAGCGTAGATCCCTCAAGGGGCAAAAACATTCAGTACTTC. Encoded protein: CASSVDPSRGKNIQYF.

The table lists this clonotype with many counts. The V call is TRBV3-1, the J call TRBJ2-1; D is perhaps TRBD1 (6 bases). Trimming took 6 bases from V and 8 from J, leaving 17 bases between them. Germline CDR1 reads LGHDT; CDR2 reads YNNKEL (reference sequence). The length of the CDR3 is 14 residues. The CDR3 loop reads CASSAGPGDHEQFF. In nucleotides, the CDR3 is TGTGCCAGCAGTGCCGGCCCAGGGGATCATGAGCAGTTCTTC.

V is TRBV29-1 and J is TRBJ2-2, with TRBD2 as a possible D gene (6 bases). CDR1 and CDR2 from the germline V gene are SQVTM and ANQGSEA. Trimming left V 6 bases short and J 4 bases short, with 15 bases between. This CDR3 is 14 amino acids long. The CDR3 spells CSVVGGSTTGELFF. For the CDR3, the DNA is TGCAGCGTCGTTGGGGGGTCGACCACCGGGGAGCTGTTTTTT.

This clonotype was picked up a small number of times. The chain carries TRBV20-1 and TRBJ1-4; D gene unclear. Germline CDR1 reads DFQATT; CDR2 reads SNEGSKA (reference sequence). The CDR3 has 14 residues. With 0 bases removed from V and 13 bases from J, the gap between germline ends came to 18 bases. The chain's CDR3 is CSARDLGYGTALFF. Written as DNA, the CDR3 is TGCAGTGCTAGAGATCTCGGCTACGGAACCGCACTGTTTTTT.